This TCR beta chain was captured by sequencing in a study of T cell responses to AZD1222 COVID-19 vaccine (dated by TCRdb to about 2021). Some background on the complete study: A total of just over 230 trial participants underwent TCR sequencing, of whom 200 to 220 had received two doses of AZD1222 and roughly 26 had received two doses of the MenACWY control vaccine. Trial participants were enrolled by age into 18-55, 56-69 and 70-plus year subgroups, with 148, 28 and 57 TCR-sequenced participants respectively.

In regard to this clone: Which antigen it targets is not known. No qualities accompany the bases; no much larger clone lies one base away.

The intended sense of this specimen's time point label: about 28 days (+/-7) after the second vaccine dose. AZD1222 recipients whose second dose came at about 4 weeks and those whose second dose came at about 12 weeks were combined into one group, since spike-specific TCR depth and breadth did not differ between the two schedules. Vaccinee samples were obtained from the UK trials COV001 and COV002, which included a single-blind randomized controlled phase 2/3 trial of AZD1222 (ChAdOx1 nCoV-19) in healthy adults. Trial participant PBMC samples were collected at day 0 and day 28 after the second dose for TCRbeta chain sequencing. The CDR3 regions of human TCRbeta chains were analyzed by immunosequencing. Under the source paper's analysis protocol: TCRs in the repertoires were compared against a reference library of SARS-CoV-2-specific TCRs that had been generated with the MIRA antigen-specificity platform. Breadth was defined as the fraction of unique TCRs that were SARS-CoV-2-associated, and depth was defined as the fraction of total T cells that were SARS-CoV-2-associated. Using the MIRA data, each spike-specific TCR was mapped to the spike region that the TCR reacts to and placed in a CD4 or CD8 class. Log10-transformed breadth and depth values were compared by one-way ANOVA with Sidak's multiple comparisons tests. TCRdb limited this immuneACCESS table to in-frame rearrangements with V and J called. A share of clones is missing; checked studies link under half to unresolved V genes, and the rest is unexplained. That table furnishes V, J and clone size, whereas the DNA furnished D and trimming. The table for this sample lists roughly 140,000 clones; 90% of them were counted only once. Clones ranked in the top ten supply less than 3.5% of the sample.

Overall results and qualifications from the work: After two AZD1222 doses, spike-specific TCR breadth and depth were significantly higher than at day 0 and than in MenACWY recipients. In the small 56-69-year group, the increase in depth fell short of significance, most likely because of low power. Because no day 14 peak-response samples were available, the repertoires could be characterized only after the peak T cell response. Vaccine-associated CD4 TCRs spanned the whole spike protein, with dominant responses in regions 160-218 and 743-854. Nearly half of unique spike-specific TCRs reportedly recognized epitopes outside regions mutated in the B.1.351 and B.1.1.7 variants. Conclusions about previously exposed vaccinees are limited because only six or seven AZD1222 recipients were SARS-CoV-2 seropositive at baseline. Most participants were white British and females outnumbered males, and the authors suggested that clonal diversity may have been underestimated.

The sequences come from peripheral blood, collected 28 days after the second AZD1222 dose. The sequence came from an adult who received the AZD1222 COVID-19 vaccine.

Here the CDR3 is given as CASSPPNSNYGYTF. The nucleotide sequence is given as TGTGCCAGCTCACCACCTAACAGTAACTATGGCTACACCTTC. The chain links TRBV18 with TRBJ1-2; no D gene is confidently identified. Per the germline V gene, KGHSH is the CDR1 and LQKENI is the CDR2. Cut back by 0 bases and 1 base, the V and J ends lie 6 bases apart. Reading from cysteine to phenylalanine, the CDR3 counts 14 amino acids. CDR3 DNA only is kept here, 42 bases in frame from base 1.